The next 4 T cell receptor beta chains were all read from a single sample in a study of blood T cell repertoires in COVID-19. Repertoires were generated with immunoSEQ multiplex PCR, while TCRdb's copy carries only in-frame clones and drops some. The data hold around 300,000 clones, with around 86% observed a single time. Sequencing was performed on PBMCs or T cells enriched from blood (not recorded which). The receptors derive from a woman between 40 and 55 years old who had recovered from COVID-19.

V usage is TRBV4-1 and J usage is TRBJ1-1, with D unclear. The CDR3 is 15 residues long. Germline loops: CDR1 MGHRA, CDR2 YSYEKL. Deletions cut 0 bases from V and 0 bases from J, with 8 bases between. The CDR3 here is CASSQDQVMNTEAFF. CDR3 in DNA: TGCGCCAGCAGCCAAGATCAGGTGATGAACACTGAAGCTTTCTTT.

CDR3 nucleotide sequence: TGTGCCAGCAGCCCCCCTCCGGGACTAGCGGGGGGGCCGTCTGAGACCCAGTACTTC. It codes for CASSPPPGLAGGPSETQYF. The genes are TRBV11-2 and TRBJ2-5, with 16 bases identical to TRBD2. The CDR3 runs 19 residues. The junction had 14 bases not matched to a gene; V was cut back by 5 bases and J by 5 bases. CDR1 SGHAT and CDR2 FQNNGV come from the germline V gene.

Here the CDR3 DNA reads TGTGCCAGCAGTTTGGACACAGCCTCTGGAAACACCATATATTTT. It is translated as CASSLDTASGNTIYF. V gene TRBV6-5 combines with J gene TRBJ1-3; D possibly corresponds to TRBD1 (5 bases). The CDR3 has 15 amino acids. With 4 bases removed from V and 0 bases from J, the gap between germline ends came to 10 bases. The germline V gene has CDR1 MNHEY and CDR2 SVGAGI.

This chain connects TRBV10-3 to TRBJ1-2, with a weak D call TRBD1 (6 bases). Trimming stripped 4 bases from V and 0 bases from J, with 12 bases between. The CDR3 length is 15 residues. Germline V gene lookup returns CDR1 ENHRY and CDR2 SYGVKD. CDR3 residues: CAISVQGTTNYGYTF. In DNA form, the CDR3 reads TGTGCCATCAGTGTCCAGGGGACTACTAACTATGGCTACACCTTC.